This T cell receptor (beta chain) derives from a study of T cell responses to AZD1222 COVID-19 vaccine. Regarding this clone: The antigen is unknown.

Study-wide points: Spike-specific TCR depth and breadth grew after two AZD1222 doses. The donors showed a predominance of white British ancestry and of females, with possible underestimation of clonal diversity. The span of vaccine-associated CD4 TCRs extended across spike, with dominance at 160-218 and 743-854.

Profiled with immunoSEQ multiplex PCR; TCRdb holds only in-frame clones, not every one. This sample has more than 150,000 clones; roughly 88% occur once, and the top ten carry roughly 0.49%. Germline CDR1 is MDHEN and CDR2 is SYDVKM. With 6 bases clipped from V and 4 bases from J, the junction kept 9 bases outside the gene matches. The CDR3 contains 16 residues. V gene TRBV28 combines with J gene TRBJ1-5; 10 bases line up with TRBD1. The sample in question was peripheral blood, obtained on day 0 of AZD1222 vaccination. The TCR originated in an adult in good health. The CDR3 bases are TGTGCCAGCAGCCCCGAGACAGGGGGCTGGAATCAGCCCCAGCATTTT. Its protein product is CASSPETGGWNQPQHF. Full variable domain (remainder filled in from reference TRBV28 and TRBJ1-5): DVKVTQSSRYLVKRTGEKVFLECVQDMDHENMFWYRQDPGLGLRLIYFSYDVKMKEKGDIPEGYSVSREKKERFSLILESASTNQTSMYLCASSPETGGWNQPQHFGDGTRLSIL.